The rows below give T cell receptor beta chains drawn from one sample of a study of cytomegalovirus exposure and HLA in healthy donors. Here immunoSEQ multiplex PCR was the method, and the copy in TCRdb shows in-frame clones only, minus some. The sample holds 150,000 or so clones; approximately 81% are singletons and the top ten take 1.5%. The sequenced material came from PBMCs. The receptors stem from a male donor in good health and CMV-seronegative. Both conserved end residues are trimmed from each CDR3.

len	j_gene	v_gene	CDR3aa
13	TRBJ1-2	TRBV11-2	ASSLDRRGRYGYT
13	TRBJ1-2	TRBV2	ASSEVRRGDYGYT
14	TRBJ2-5	TRBV9	ASSVGLAGWVETQY
12	TRBJ1-5	TRBV10-2	ASSETGGGQPQH
14	TRBJ2-1	TRBV9	ASSVRLAGGDNEQF
13	TRBJ1-5	TRBV7-2	ASSLLTGENQPQH
12	TRBJ1-1	TRBV6-6	ASSATGLSGEAF
14	TRBJ1-1	TRBV10-3	AISEINRLLNTEAF
13	TRBJ1-5	TRBV5-1	ASSLDPRGTEPQH
16	TRBJ2-1	TRBV28	ASSVTAGTTRSYNEQF
16	TRBJ1-1	TRBV30	AWSRQTGTGAMNTEAF
16	TRBJ2-2	TRBV13	ASSLHPITAGRTGELF
12	TRBJ2-7	TRBV7-9	ASSSTGGIYEQY